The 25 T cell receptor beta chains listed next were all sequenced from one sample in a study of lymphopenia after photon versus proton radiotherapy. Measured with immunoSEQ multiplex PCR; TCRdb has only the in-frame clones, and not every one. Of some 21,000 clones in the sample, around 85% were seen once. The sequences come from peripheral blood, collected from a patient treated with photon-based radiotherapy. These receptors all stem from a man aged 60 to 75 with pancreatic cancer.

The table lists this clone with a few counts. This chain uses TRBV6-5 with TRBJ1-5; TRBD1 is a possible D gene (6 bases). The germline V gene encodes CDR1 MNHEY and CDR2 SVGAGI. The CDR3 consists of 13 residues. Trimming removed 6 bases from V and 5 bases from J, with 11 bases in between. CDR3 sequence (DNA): TGTGCCAGCAGCCTAGGGGGGCATCAGCCCCAGCATTTT. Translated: CASSLGGHQPQHF.

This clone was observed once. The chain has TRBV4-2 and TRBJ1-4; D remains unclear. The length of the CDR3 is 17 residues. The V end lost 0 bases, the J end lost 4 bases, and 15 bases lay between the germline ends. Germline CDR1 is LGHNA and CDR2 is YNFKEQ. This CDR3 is CASSQETRAALNEKLFF. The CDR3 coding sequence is TGTGCCAGCAGCCAAGAAACGCGGGCAGCCCTTAATGAAAAACTGTTTTTT.

The CDR3 spells CASSHPSGELFF. DNA of the CDR3: TGCGCCAGCAGTCACCCGTCCGGGGAGCTGTTTTTT. The J gene is TRBJ2-2, the V gene TRBV23-1; D uncertain. TRBV23-1 carries the ORF label, with uncertain function. Between the trimmed V and J ends, which lost 3 bases and 6 bases, there was a span of 5 bases. The CDR3 sequence is 12 residues long.

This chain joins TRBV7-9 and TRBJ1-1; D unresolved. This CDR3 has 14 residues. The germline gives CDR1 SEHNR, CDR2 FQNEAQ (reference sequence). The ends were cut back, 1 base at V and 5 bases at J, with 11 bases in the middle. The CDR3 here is CASSLGSVGTEAFF. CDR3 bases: TGTGCCAGCAGCTTAGGTTCAGTGGGGACTGAAGCTTTCTTT.

This chain's CDR3 is CASSEYDTQYF. As DNA, the CDR3 is TGTGCCAGCAGTGAATATGATACGCAGTATTTT. This rearrangement joins TRBV2 to TRBJ2-3; D call uncertain. V gave up 2 bases and J gave up 6 bases, with 3 bases separating them. The CDR3 spans 11 residues. From germline, CDR1 is SNHLY and CDR2 FYNNEI. Complete variable domain (other parts from reference TRBV2 and TRBJ2-3): EPEVTQTPSHQVTQMGQEVILRCVPISNHLYFYWYRQILGQKVEFLVSFYNNEISEKSEIFDDQFSVERPDGSNFTLKIRSTKLEDSAMYFCASSEYDTQYFGPGTRLTVL.

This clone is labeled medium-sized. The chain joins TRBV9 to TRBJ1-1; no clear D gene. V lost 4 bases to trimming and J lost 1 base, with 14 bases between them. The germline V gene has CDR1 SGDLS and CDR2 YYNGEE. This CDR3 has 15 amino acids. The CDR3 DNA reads TGTGCCAGCAGCATAAGAGGGAATGGGAACACTGAAGCTTTCTTT. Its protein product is CASSIRGNGNTEAFF.

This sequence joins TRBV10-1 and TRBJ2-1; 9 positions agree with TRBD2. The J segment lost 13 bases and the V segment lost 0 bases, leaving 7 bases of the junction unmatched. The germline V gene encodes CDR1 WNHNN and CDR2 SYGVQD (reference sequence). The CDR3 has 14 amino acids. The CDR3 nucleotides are TGCGCCAGCAGTGAGTCGGTAGCGGGGGCCCCTCAGTTCTTC. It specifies CASSESVAGAPQFF.

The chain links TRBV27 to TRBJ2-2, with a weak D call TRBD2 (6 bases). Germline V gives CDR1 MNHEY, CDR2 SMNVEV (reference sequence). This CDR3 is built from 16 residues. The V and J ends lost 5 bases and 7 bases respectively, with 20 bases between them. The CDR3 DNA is TGTGCCAGCAGTCTTATTGTGCAGGGAGGATACGGGGAGCTGTTTTTT. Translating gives CASSLIVQGGYGELFF.

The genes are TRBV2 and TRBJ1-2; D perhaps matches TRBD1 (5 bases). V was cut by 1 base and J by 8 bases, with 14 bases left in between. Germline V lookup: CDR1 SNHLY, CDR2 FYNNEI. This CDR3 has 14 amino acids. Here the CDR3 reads CASSEETTAGGYTF. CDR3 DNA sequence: TGTGCCAGCAGTGAAGAGACTACCGCAGGGGGCTACACCTTC.

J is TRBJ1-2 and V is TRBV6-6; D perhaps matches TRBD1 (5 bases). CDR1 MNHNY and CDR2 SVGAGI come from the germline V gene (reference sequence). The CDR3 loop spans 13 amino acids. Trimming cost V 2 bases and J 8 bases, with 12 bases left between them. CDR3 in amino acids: CASSYAARDGYTF. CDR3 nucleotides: TGTGCCAGCAGTTACGCGGCCAGGGACGGCTACACCTTC.

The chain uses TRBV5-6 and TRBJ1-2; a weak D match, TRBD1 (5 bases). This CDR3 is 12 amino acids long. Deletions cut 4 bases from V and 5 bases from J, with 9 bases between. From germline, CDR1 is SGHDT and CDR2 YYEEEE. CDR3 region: CASSTGGYGYTF. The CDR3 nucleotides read TGTGCCAGCAGCACGGGGGGATATGGCTACACCTTC.

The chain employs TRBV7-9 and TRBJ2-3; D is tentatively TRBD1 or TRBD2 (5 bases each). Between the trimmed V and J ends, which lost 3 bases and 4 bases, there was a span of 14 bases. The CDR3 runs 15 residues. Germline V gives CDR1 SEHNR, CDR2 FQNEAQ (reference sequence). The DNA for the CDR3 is TGTGCCAGCAGCTTCACACAGGATAGCGCAGATACGCAGTATTTT. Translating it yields CASSFTQDSADTQYF.

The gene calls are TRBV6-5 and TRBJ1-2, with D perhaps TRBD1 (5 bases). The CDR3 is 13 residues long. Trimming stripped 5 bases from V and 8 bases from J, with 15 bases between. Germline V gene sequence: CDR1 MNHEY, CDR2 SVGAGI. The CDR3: CASSEAQGRGYTF. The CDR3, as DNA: TGTGCCAGCAGTGAAGCGCAGGGACGAGGCTACACCTTC.

CDR3 coding DNA: TGTGCCAGTAGCCGACTCCTCGGGAGCAATCAGCCCCAGCATTTT. Its translation is CASSRLLGSNQPQHF. This chain links TRBV19 with TRBJ1-5, with D hard to call. CDR1 is LNHDA and CDR2 is SQIVND in the germline V gene (reference sequence). Between the trimmed V and J ends, which lost 6 bases and 1 base, there was a span of 13 bases. CDR3 length: 15 amino acids.

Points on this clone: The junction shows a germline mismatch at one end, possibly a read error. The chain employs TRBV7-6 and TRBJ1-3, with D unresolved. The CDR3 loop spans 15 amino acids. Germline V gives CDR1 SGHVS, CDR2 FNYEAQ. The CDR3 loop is CTSSLEWASGNTIYF. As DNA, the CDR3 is TGTACCAGCAGCTTAGAATGGGCTTCTGGAAACACCATATATTTT.

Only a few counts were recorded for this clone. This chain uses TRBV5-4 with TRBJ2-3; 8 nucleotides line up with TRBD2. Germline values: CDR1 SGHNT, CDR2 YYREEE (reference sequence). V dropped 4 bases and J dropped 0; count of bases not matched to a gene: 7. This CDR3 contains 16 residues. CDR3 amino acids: CASSLGSGGSTDTQYF. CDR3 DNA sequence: TGTGCCAGCAGCCTCGGAAGCGGGGGTAGCACAGATACGCAGTATTTT.

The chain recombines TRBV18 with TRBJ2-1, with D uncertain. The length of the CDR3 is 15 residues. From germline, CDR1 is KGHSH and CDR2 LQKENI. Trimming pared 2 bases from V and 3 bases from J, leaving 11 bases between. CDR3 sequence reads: CASSPREGNYNEQFF. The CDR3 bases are TGTGCCAGCTCACCAAGGGAAGGGAACTACAATGAGCAGTTCTTC.

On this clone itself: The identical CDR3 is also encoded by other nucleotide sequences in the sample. The CDR3 is CASSHLYEQYF. DNA for the CDR3: TGTGCCAGTAGTCACCTATACGAGCAGTACTTC. The chain joins TRBV19 to TRBJ2-7; no firm D call. Trimming removed 5 bases from V and 4 bases from J, with 6 bases in between. The CDR3 covers 11 residues. The germline CDR1 and CDR2 sequences are LNHDA and SQIVND (reference sequence).

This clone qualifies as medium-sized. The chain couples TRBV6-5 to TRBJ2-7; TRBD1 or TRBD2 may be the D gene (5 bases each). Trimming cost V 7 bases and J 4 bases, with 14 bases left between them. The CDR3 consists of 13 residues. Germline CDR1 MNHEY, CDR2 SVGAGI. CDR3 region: CASTSRDGYEQYF. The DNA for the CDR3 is TGTGCCAGCACGTCCCGGGACGGGTACGAGCAGTACTTC.

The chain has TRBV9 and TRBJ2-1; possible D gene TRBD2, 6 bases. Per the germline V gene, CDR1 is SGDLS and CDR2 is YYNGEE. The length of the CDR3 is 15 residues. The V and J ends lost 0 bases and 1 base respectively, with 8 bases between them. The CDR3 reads CASSVDGTSYNEQFF. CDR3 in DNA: TGTGCCAGCAGCGTAGATGGGACTTCCTACAATGAGCAGTTCTTC.

As DNA, the CDR3 is TGTGCCAGTAGTATAGGACAGGGCTTCTACGAGCAGTACTTC. Translated, it gives CASSIGQGFYEQYF. The rearrangement links TRBV19 to TRBJ2-7, with TRBD1 identical over 7 bases. The CDR3 has 14 amino acids. In germline, CDR1 is LNHDA, CDR2 SQIVND (reference sequence). The V and J ends lost 1 base and 3 bases, in that order; junction bases with no gene match: 3.

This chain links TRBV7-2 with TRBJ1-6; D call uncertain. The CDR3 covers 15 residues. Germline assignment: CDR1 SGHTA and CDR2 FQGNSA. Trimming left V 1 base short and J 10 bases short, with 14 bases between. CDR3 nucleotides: TGTGCCAGCAGCTTAGGGCAAAGGGTTGGATCACCCCTCCACTTT. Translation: CASSLGQRVGSPLHF.

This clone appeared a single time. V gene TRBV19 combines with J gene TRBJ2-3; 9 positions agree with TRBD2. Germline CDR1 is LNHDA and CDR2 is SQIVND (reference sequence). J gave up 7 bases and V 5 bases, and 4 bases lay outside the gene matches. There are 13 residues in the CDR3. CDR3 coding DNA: TGTGCCAGTAGTTCAAGCGGGGGGCATACGCAGTATTTT. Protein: CASSSSGGHTQYF.

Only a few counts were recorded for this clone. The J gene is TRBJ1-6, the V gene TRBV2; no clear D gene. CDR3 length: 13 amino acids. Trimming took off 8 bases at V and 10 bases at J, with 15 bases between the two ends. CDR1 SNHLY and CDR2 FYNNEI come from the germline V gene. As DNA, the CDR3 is TGTGCCAGCGTCAACACGTTAAGCTCACCCCTCCACTTT. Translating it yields CASVNTLSSPLHF.

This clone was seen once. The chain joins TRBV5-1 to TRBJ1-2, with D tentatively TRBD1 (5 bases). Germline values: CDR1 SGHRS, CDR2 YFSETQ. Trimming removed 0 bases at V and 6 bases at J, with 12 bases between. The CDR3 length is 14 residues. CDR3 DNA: TGCGCCAGCAGCTTGGCCGGGACGTGGGATGGCTACACCTTC. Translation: CASSLAGTWDGYTF.